These T cell receptor beta chains were read from a single sample in a study of blood T cells in healthy people across ages. TCRdb reanalysed the 5' RACE reads using MiXCR and keeps one entry per CDR3 protein. The sample yields around 1.5 million distinct CDR3 sequences, 34% seen once. Sample: blood. These receptor sequences come from a woman aged 25 to 45 in good health. Each CDR3 is given with its conserved first and last residue. D genes are given only for firm matches. Clone size is given for some rows only: seen once, a few or many times, or a class if the clone is expanded.

j_gene	v_gene	d_gene	abundance	CDR3nt	CDR3aa
TRBJ1-2	TRBV5-1	TRBD1	-	TGCGCCAGCAGCTTGAGGACAGGATCTGATGGCTACACCTTC	CASSLRTGSDGYTF
TRBJ2-6	TRBV7-9	TRBD1	few	TGTGCCAGCAGCGGGGGGACAGGAAAGGCCTCTGGGGCCAACGTCCTGACTTTC	CASSGGTGKASGANVLTF
TRBJ1-6	TRBV20-1	-	-	TGCAGTGCTAGAGTCTCGGGAATTTGGTCGAATTCACCCCTCCACTTT	CSARVSGIWSNSPLHF
TRBJ2-1	TRBV9	TRBD2	-	TGTGCCAGCAGCGTAAACGGCGGGAGAATAAATGAGCAGTTCTTC	CASSVNGGRINEQFF
TRBJ2-7	TRBV20-1	-	-	TGCAGTGCTAGGCTGCACATGCCCTACGAGCAGTACTTC	CSARLHMPYEQYF
TRBJ2-1	TRBV7-2	TRBD1	-	TGTGCCAGCAGCTCCAACAGGGGTTCCTACAATGAGCAGTTCTTC	CASSSNRGSYNEQFF
TRBJ2-7	TRBV27	TRBD1	-	TGTGCCAGCAGGACAGGGATCTACGAGCAGTACTTC	CASRTGIYEQYF
TRBJ1-4	TRBV20-1	-	-	TGCAGTGCTAGTAAAGGGTCCTTAAATGAAAAACTGTTTTTT	CSASKGSLNEKLFF
TRBJ2-3	TRBV3-1	-	many	TGTGCCAGCAGCCAACTCCGGGGGTTAAGCACAGATACGCAGTATTTT	CASSQLRGLSTDTQYF
TRBJ2-5	TRBV4-2	-	many	TGTGCCAGCAGCCACTCCGAGGGCGGAAAAGAGACCCAGTACTTC	CASSHSEGGKETQYF
TRBJ2-5	TRBV20-1	-	-	TGCAGTGCCACTCCGGGACGGGAGATACAAGAGACCCAGTACTTC	CSATPGREIQETQYF
TRBJ2-7	TRBV5-1	TRBD1	few	TGCGCCAGCAGACAGGGGATCAACGAGCAGTACTTC	CASRQGINEQYF
TRBJ2-7	TRBV28	TRBD2	-	TGTGCCAGCAGCGATTTAGGGAGACTAGCGGGTGGCTACGAGCAGTACTTC	CASSDLGRLAGGYEQYF
TRBJ2-7	TRBV4-1	TRBD1	-	TGCGCCAGCAGCCCCCGGACAGGGCTCTACGAGCGGTACTTC	CASSPRTGLYERYF
TRBJ1-1	TRBV6-5	-	few	TGTGCCAGCAGTTTAAATTTTAACACTGAAGCTTTCTTT	CASSLNFNTEAFF
TRBJ2-5	TRBV29-1	-	-	TGCAGCGTTGACCTCGCACAGGGTGGACGGCTCGGGCAGTACTTC	CSVDLAQGGRLGQYF
TRBJ2-7	TRBV21-1	-	many	TGTGCCAGCAGCGAAGCCGGGACTCAGGGGGGTGACGAGCAGTACTTC	CASSEAGTQGGDEQYF
TRBJ2-3	TRBV4-2	TRBD2	many	TGTGCCAGCAGCCAAGAGGGCCAGCGGGGGGCTGATACGCAGTATTTT	CASSQEGQRGADTQYF
TRBJ2-5	TRBV11-2	TRBD1	few	TGTGCCAGCAGCTTTCCCGGGACAGAAGAGACCCAGTACTTC	CASSFPGTEETQYF
TRBJ2-1	TRBV15	-	-	TGTGCCACCAGCAAAGGAGGGGGCGCCGGTTACAATGAGCAGTTCTTC	CATSKGGGAGYNEQFF
TRBJ1-4	TRBV29-1	-	few	TGCAGCGTTACGTCGCGGGGGAATGAAAAACTGTTTTTT	CSVTSRGNEKLFF
TRBJ2-7	TRBV6-2/TRBV6-3	-	-	TGTGCCAGCAGGACAGAACTCTACGAGCAGTACTTC	CASRTELYEQYF
TRBJ2-7	TRBV2	-	-	TGTGCCAGCAGTCTAAACGCGGGAAGATCTTACGAGCAGTACTTC	CASSLNAGRSYEQYF